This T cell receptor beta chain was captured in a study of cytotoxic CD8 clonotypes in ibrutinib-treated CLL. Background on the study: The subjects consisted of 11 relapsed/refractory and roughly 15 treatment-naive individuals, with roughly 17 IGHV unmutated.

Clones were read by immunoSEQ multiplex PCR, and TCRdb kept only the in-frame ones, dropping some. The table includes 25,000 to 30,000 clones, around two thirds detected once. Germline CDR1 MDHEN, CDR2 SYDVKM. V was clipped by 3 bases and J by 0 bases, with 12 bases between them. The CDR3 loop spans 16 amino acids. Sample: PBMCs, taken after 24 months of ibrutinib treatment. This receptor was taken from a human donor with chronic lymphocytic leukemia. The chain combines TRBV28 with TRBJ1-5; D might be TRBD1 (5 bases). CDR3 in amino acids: CASSLRTFYSNQPQHF. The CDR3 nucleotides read TGTGCCAGCAGTTTGCGGACATTCTATAGCAATCAGCCCCAGCATTTT.